This T cell receptor (beta chain) emerged from a study of PD-L1 blockade in urothelial cancer. TCRdb's table, derived via immunoSEQ multiplex PCR, lists solely in-frame clones and lacks some. The sample consists of roughly 95,000 clones, around 90% of them appearing once. Per germline, CDR1 SGHRS and CDR2 YFSETQ. The V end lost 4 bases, the J end lost 10 bases, and 17 bases lay between the germline ends. The CDR3 has 14 amino acids. Time point reported: pretreatment peripheral blood. Urothelial carcinoma affected the patients, and it was locally advanced or metastatic. The chain is built from TRBV5-1 and TRBJ1-4, with D perhaps TRBD1 (5 bases). The sample was PBMCs, taken around atezolizumab (anti-PD-L1) treatment. This clonotype was obtained from a man aged 55 to 70 with urothelial cancer. In DNA, the CDR3 is TGCGCCAGCAGCCAAACGACGGGGGTCGGAAAACTGTTTTTT. Translating gives CASSQTTGVGKLFF.